The present T cell receptor beta chain was sequenced within a study of a mutant IDH1 vaccine in newly diagnosed glioma. The CDR3 covers 14 residues. CDR1 and CDR2 (germline): SEHNR, FQNEAQ (reference sequence). Trimming left V 5 bases short and J 0 bases short, with 9 bases between. Overall study results and limits: The occurrence of vaccine-induced immune responses was seen in 90% to 95% of patients.

Documented time point: week 5, during vaccination. The investigators gave 300 ug of mutant IDH1 20-mer peptide in each vaccine dose, together with topical imiquimod. Astrocytomas that were new, WHO grade 3 or 4, IDH1-mutant and ATRX-lost were present in the donors. Some clones are missing from TCRdb's copy, which holds only in-frame ones; the method was immunoSEQ multiplex PCR. The table has over 50,000 clones, about 81% seen once. Of note for this clone: As yet, its antigen is unknown.

The sequencing used PBMCs, collected from a glioma patient whose treatment included an IDH1 peptide vaccine. The receptor's source is a man aged 25 to 40 with glioma. V is TRBV7-9 and J is TRBJ2-3; no clear D. CDR3 bases: TGTGCCAGCAGCCTGATTTCTAGCACAGATACGCAGTATTTT. Protein product: CASSLISSTDTQYF.